This T cell receptor (beta chain) stems from a study of cytomegalovirus exposure and HLA in healthy donors. Study-wide findings and caveats: A later analysis linked 15,000 to 20,000 TCR beta sequences to HLA alleles at 0.05 false discovery rate.

PCR employed 60 Vbeta and 13 Jbeta primers. This table comes from immunoSEQ multiplex PCR, and its TCRdb copy is limited to in-frame clones, with some not included. In the table there are roughly 200,000 clones, 70% to 85% of which are singletons. There were likely unrecorded immune exposures, though donors were nominally healthy when sampled. Regarding this clone: Its specificity is not known.

Germline lookup yields CDR1 LGHNA and CDR2 YSLEER. With 5 bases clipped from V and 4 bases from J, the junction kept 11 bases outside the gene matches. CDR3 length: 15 amino acids. This clonotype was sampled from a young woman in good health and CMV-seropositive. V is TRBV4-3 and J is TRBJ2-7; 7 bases match TRBD1. The sequenced material came from PBMCs. The CDR3 sequence is CASSYNRGPPYEQYF. The CDR3 nucleotides are TGCGCCAGCAGCTACAACAGGGGACCCCCATACGAGCAGTACTTC.